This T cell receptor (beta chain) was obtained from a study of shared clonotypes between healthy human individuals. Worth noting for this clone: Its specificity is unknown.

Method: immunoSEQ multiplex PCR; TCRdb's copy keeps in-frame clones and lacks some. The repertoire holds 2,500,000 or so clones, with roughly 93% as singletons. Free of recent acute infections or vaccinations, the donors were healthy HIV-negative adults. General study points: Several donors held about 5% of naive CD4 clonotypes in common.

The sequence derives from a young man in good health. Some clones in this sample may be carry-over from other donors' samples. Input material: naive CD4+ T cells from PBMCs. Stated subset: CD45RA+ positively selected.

DNA of the CDR3: TGTGCCAGCAGTGAAGTCGCTTCTAGCGGCTCCTACAATGAGCAGTTCTTC. It codes for CASSEVASSGSYNEQFF. The chain recombines TRBV25-1 with TRBJ2-1; 7 bases agree with TRBD2. Germline values: CDR1 MGHDK, CDR2 SYGVNS. The V segment lost 2 bases and the J segment 0 bases; nucleotides outside the gene matches: 7. The CDR3 is made up of 17 amino acids. Variable domain in full (rest from reference TRBV25-1 and TRBJ2-1): EADIYQTPRYLVIGTGKKITLECSQTMGHDKMYWYQQDPGMELHLIHYSYGVNSTEKGDLSSESTVSRIRTEHFPLTLESARPSHTSQYLCASSEVASSGSYNEQFFGPGTRLTVL.